This TCR beta chain appears in the sequencing data of a study of blood T cell repertoires in COVID-19. About the study: Samples taken during acute and convalescent COVID-19 were collected in the United States, Italy and Spain. From T cells, B-cell-depleted T cells, or PBMCs came the material, which was cDNA or gDNA.

Under the authors' procedure: How many nucleated cells were present was estimated from reference gene primer amplification. Clones were read by immunoSEQ multiplex PCR, and TCRdb kept only the in-frame ones, dropping some. The V and J calls and clone size are taken from that table; D and trimming were inferred from the DNA. Here the sample spans fewer than 250,000 clones, approximately 80% being singletons. The V gene end was trimmed by 4 bases and the J gene end by 6 bases; junction bases not matched to a gene: 7. Germline CDR1 reads MNHEY; CDR2 reads SVGEGT. This CDR3 comprises 15 residues. The sample holds a few counts of this clone.

This chain connects TRBV6-2 or TRBV6-3 to TRBJ2-3, with 10 bases identical to TRBD2. The sequence was collected from an elderly woman with acute or convalescent COVID-19. Sequencing input: peripheral blood. CDR3 region: CASSLKRGGFDTQYF. The CDR3 nucleotides read TGTGCCAGCAGTTTGAAGCGGGGGGGCTTTGATACGCAGTATTTT.